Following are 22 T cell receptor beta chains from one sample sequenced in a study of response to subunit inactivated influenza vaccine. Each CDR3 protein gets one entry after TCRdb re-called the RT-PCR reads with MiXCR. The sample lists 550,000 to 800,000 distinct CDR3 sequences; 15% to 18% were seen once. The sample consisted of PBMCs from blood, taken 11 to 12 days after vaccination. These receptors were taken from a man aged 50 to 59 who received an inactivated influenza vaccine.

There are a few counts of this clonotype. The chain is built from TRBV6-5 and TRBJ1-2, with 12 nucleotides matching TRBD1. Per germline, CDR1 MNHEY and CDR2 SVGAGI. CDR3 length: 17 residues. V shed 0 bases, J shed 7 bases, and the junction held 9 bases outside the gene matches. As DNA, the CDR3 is TGTGCCAGCAGTTACTCGACGGGGACAGGGGGCGCAAGTGGCTACACCTTC. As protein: CASSYSTGTGGASGYTF.

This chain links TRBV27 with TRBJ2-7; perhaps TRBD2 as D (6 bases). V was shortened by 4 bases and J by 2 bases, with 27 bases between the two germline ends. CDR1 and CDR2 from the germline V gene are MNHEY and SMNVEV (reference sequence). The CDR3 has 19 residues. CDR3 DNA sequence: TGTGCCAGCAGTTCCGGAACTTTTAGTGGTGGGGGGTCAACCTACGAGCAGTACTTC. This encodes CASSSGTFSGGGSTYEQYF.

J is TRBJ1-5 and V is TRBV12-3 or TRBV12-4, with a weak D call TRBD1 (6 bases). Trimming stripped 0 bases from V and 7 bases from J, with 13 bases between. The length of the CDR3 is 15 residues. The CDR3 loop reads CASSLAPRGEQPQHF. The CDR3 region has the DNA TGTGCCAGCAGTTTAGCGCCGAGGGGGGAGCAGCCCCAGCATTTT.

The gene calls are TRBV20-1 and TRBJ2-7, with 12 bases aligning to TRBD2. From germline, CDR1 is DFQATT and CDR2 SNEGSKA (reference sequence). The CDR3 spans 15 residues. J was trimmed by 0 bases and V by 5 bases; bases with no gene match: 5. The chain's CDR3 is CSAPLAGGPSYEQYF. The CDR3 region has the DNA TGCAGTGCTCCTCTAGCGGGAGGGCCCTCCTACGAGCAGTACTTC.

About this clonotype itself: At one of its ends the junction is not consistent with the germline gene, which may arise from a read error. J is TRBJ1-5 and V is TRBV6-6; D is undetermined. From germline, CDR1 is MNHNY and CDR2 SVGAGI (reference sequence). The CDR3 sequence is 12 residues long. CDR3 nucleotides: TGTGCCAGCAGTTACGACTACCAGCCCCAGCCTTTT. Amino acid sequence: CASSYDYQPQPF.

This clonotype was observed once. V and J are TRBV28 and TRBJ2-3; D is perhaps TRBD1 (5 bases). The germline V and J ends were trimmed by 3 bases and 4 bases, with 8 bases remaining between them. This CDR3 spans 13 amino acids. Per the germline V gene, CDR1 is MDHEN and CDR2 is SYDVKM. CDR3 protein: CASSFIRADTQYF. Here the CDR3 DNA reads TGTGCCAGCAGTTTCATCAGGGCAGATACGCAGTATTTT.

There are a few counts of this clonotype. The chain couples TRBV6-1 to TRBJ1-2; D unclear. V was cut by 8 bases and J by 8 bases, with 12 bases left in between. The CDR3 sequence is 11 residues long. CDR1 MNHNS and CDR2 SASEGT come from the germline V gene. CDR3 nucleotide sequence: TGTGCCAGCGATCTGATAGGGGGCTACACCTTC. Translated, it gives CASDLIGGYTF.

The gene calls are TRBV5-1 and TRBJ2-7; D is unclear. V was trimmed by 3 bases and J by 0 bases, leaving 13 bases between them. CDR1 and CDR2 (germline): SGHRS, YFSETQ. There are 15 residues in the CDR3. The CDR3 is CASSSTRSLSYEQYF. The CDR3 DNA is TGCGCCAGCAGCTCCACACGATCCCTCTCCTACGAGCAGTACTTC.

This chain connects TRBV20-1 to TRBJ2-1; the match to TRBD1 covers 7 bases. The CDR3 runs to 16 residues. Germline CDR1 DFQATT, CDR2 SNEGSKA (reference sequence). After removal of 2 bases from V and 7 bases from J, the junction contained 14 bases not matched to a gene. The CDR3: CSARPTGLRLLNEQFF. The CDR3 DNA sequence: TGCAGTGCTAGACCGACAGGGCTTCGGCTACTAAATGAGCAGTTCTTC.

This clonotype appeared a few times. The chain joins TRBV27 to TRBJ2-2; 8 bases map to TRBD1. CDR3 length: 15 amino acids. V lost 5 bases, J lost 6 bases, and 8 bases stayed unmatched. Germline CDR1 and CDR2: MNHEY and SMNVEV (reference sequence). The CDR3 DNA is TGTGCCAGCAGTAGACAGGGGATTTCTTCCGGGGAGCTGTTTTTT. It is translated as CASSRQGISSGELFF.

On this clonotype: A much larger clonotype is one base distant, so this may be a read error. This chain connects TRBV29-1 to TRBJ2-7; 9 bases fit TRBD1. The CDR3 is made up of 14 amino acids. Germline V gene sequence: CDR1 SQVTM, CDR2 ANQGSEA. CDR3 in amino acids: CIVARTGDFDEQYF. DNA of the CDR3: TGCATCGTTGCTAGGACAGGGGATTTTGACGAGCAGTACTTC.

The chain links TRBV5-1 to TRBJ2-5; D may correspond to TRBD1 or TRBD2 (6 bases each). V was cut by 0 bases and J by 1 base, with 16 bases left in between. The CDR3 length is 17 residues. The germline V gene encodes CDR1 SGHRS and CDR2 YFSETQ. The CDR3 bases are TGCGCCAGCAGCTTGGCCGCAGGGGTGCGGGGCCAAGAGACCCAGTACTTC. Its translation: CASSLAAGVRGQETQYF.

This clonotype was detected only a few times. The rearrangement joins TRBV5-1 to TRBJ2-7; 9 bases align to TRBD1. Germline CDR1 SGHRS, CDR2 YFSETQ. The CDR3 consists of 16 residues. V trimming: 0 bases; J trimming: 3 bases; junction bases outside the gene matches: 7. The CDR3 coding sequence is TGCGCCAGCAGCTTGGCCGGGACAGGGATTCGCTACGAGCAGTACTTC. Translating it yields CASSLAGTGIRYEQYF.

The CDR3: CASSFTVNNYGYTF. CDR3 sequence (DNA): TGCGCCAGCAGCTTTACGGTCAATAACTATGGCTACACCTTC. The V and J genes are TRBV5-1 and TRBJ1-2; D gene ambiguous. This CDR3 contains 14 residues. The ends were cut back, 2 bases at V and 1 base at J, with 9 bases in the middle. The germline CDR1 and CDR2 sequences are SGHRS and YFSETQ.

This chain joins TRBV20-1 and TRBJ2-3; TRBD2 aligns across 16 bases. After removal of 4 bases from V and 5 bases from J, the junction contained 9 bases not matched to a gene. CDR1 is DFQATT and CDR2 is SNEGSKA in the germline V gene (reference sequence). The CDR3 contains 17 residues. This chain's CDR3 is CSATAGTSGGAGDTQYF. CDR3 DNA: TGCAGTGCTACCGCCGGGACTAGCGGGGGGGCTGGAGATACGCAGTATTTT.

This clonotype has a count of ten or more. The CDR3 region is CASSLQDGYEQYF. The CDR3 nucleotides read TGCGCCAGCAGCTTGCAAGACGGGTACGAGCAGTACTTC. This rearrangement joins TRBV5-1 to TRBJ2-7; D remains ambiguous. Germline CDR1 is SGHRS and CDR2 is YFSETQ. Trimming removed 1 base at V and 4 bases at J, with 9 bases between. The CDR3 totals 13 residues.

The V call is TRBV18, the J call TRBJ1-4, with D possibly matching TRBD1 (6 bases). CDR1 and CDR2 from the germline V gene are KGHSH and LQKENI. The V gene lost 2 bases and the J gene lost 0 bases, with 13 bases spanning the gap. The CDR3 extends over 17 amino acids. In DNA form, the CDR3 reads TGTGCCAGCTCACCATGGGGGACAAAGACAACTAATGAAAAACTGTTTTTT. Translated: CASSPWGTKTTNEKLFF.

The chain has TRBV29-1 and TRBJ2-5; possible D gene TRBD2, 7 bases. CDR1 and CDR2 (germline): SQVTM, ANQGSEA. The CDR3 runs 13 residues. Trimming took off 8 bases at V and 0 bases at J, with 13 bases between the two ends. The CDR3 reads CSTRRGHQETQYF. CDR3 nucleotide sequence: TGCAGCACGCGGCGGGGGCACCAAGAGACCCAGTACTTC.

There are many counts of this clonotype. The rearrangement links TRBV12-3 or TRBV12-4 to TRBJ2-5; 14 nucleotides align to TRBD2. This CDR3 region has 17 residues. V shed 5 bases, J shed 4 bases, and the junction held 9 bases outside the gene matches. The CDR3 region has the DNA TGTGCCAGCAGTCCCCCGGGGACTAGCGGGAGTGGAGAGACCCAGTACTTC. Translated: CASSPPGTSGSGETQYF.

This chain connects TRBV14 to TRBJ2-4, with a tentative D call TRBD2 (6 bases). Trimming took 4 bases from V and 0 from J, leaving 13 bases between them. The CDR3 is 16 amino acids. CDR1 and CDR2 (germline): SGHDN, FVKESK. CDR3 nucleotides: TGTGCCAGCAGCCCCCGCGGGACCCTAGCCAAAAACATTCAGTACTTC. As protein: CASSPRGTLAKNIQYF.

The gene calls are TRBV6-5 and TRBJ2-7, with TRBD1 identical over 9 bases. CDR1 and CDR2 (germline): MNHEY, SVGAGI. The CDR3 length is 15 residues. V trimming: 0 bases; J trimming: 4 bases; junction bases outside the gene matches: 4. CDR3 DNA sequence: TGTGCCAGCAGTTACTCACAGGGGGCTAAGTACGAGCAGTACTTC. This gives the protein CASSYSQGAKYEQYF.

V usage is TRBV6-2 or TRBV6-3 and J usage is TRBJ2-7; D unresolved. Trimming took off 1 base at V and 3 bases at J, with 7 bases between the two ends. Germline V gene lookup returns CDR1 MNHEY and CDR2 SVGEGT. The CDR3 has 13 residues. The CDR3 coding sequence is TGTGCCAGCAGTTACTACACAAGCTACGAGCAGTACTTC. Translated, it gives CASSYYTSYEQYF.